Below, one T cell receptor beta chain is given with its context. This clonotype was recorded at least ten times. It has no known antigen specificity. No base quality information exists; no much larger clone differs at one position. The record originates from a study of identical twins (dated by TCRdb to 2016 to 2017). For context, the study as a whole: TCR alpha and beta repertoires from monozygotic twins, unrelated adults of various ages and cord blood were deep-sequenced to test whether fetal clonotypes persist. To rule out contamination, replicate twin experiments were performed at different times with different library preparation protocols. What the research found in general, with its limitations: Conclusions relied on cross-sectional statistical analysis, since the same donors could not be followed over many years. Compared with coincidental sharing between unrelated individuals, out-of-frame TCR alpha sequences shared between twins had an excess of sequences with low generation probability. The excess sharing between twins in beta out-of-frame sequences was weaker because fewer shared sequences reduced the signal-to-noise ratio. In monozygotic twins, out-of-frame TCR alpha sharing was systematically underestimated by recombination models, although the models agreed with sharing between unrelated individuals. Abundant cord blood beta clonotypes had fewer insertions, young adult naive repertoires showed a similar but weaker trend, and memory repertoires showed no such trend. Invariant T cells such as MAIT and iNKT could partly confound zero-insertion analyses, although diverse VJ usage argued against such confounding for most clonotypes.

Only healthy Caucasian donors were included. Three pairs of female monozygotic twins, all aged about 18 to 29 years, were included in the twin cohort. Positive isolation kits from Invitrogen were used to isolate CD4+ and CD8+ T cell populations. Library method: 5' RACE. The listed sequencing device is Illumina HiSeq 2000. Template switching added a universal primer binding site, and the final cDNA carried a unique molecular identifier that allowed TCR cDNA molecules to be counted accurately. Specific primers in the conserved constant-segment region were used to synthesize first-strand cDNA for TCR alpha and beta chains. To control for contamination, every cDNA library carried two barcodes: a SMART-Mk sample barcode plus Illumina barcodes. TruSeq adapter sequences, together with Illumina sample barcodes, were added in two successive PCR steps. TCR alpha and beta cDNA libraries were sequenced on the Illumina HiSeq platform with custom primers. Under the source paper's analysis protocol: MiGEC processed the raw reads to extract unique molecular identifiers, while MiXCR was used to determine the CDR3 positions. For each individual, recombination models were inferred using an EM algorithm with the repgenHMM and IGoR tools. The analysis of shared clonotypes was done with the tcR package in R, with sharing normalized by the product of cloneset sizes. To study raw recombination free of thymic and clonal selection effects, out-of-frame nonproductive sequences were analyzed. In-frame beta chains were kept once TCRdb had trimmed the public reads at Q25 with fastp and called clones with MiXCR. Rows merge per CDR3 protein into single entries with the most common DNA and genes. TCRdb, rather than the study authors, made the V and J calls. Recorded for this sample are fewer than 250,000 distinct CDR3 sequences; 6% to 8% of them occurred a single time. The ten largest clones capture under 7% of the sample.

Including the terminal cysteine and phenylalanine, the CDR3 comprises 18 residues. Only the CDR3 DNA is retained, 54 bases long and in frame from the first base. V sheds 0 bases and J sheds 0 bases, leaving 15 bases between their ends. CDR1 MNHEY and CDR2 SMNVEV were looked up in the germline V gene (reference sequence). The same sample was also studied in work on yellow fever vaccine responses in identical twins. The second paper states: According to the authors, in identical twins the way T cells responded to vaccination appeared partly convergent and partly personalized. Focusing on identical twins, the study followed the T cell clones that responded to the vaccine, and did so with precision.

This TCR was sampled from a woman under 30 in good health. Input material: CD8+ T cells sorted from blood. Here the chain combines TRBV27 and TRBJ2-1; the D element might be TRBD1 or TRBD2, as each aligns at 6 bases. The nucleotides are TGTGCCAGCAGTTTATCGGCAAGTGGGGGGCTCTCCTACAATGAGCAGTTCTTC. It is translated as CASSLSASGGLSYNEQFF.